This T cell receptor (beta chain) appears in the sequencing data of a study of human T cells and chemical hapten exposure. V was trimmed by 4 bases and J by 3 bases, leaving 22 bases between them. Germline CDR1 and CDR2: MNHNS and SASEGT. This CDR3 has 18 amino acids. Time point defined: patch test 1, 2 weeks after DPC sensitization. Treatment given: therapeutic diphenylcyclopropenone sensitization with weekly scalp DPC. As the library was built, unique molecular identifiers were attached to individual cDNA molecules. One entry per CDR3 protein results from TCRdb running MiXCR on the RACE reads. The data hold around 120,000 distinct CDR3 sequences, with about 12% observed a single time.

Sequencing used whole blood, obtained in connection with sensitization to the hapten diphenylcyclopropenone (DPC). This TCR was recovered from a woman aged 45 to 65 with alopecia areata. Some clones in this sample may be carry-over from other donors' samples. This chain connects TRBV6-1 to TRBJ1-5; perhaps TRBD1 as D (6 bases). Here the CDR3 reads CASSVTSGGSPTNQPQHF. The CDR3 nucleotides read TGTGCCAGCAGTGTAACGTCCGGGGGCTCCCCAACCAATCAGCCCCAGCATTTT.